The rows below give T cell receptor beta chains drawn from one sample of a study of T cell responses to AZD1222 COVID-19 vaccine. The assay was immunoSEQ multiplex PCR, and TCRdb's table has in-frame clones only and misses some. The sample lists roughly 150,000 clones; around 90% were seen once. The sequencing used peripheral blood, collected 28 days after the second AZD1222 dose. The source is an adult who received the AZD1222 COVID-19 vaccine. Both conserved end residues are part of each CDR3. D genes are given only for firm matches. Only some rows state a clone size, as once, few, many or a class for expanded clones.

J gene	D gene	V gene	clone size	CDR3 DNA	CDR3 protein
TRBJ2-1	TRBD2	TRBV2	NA	TGTGCCAGCCGAAGGGGACTAGCGGGAGATCTGTCCTACAATGAGCAGTTCTTC	CASRRGLAGDLSYNEQFF
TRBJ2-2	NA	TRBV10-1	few	TGCGCCAGCAGTTCCGCCTCGAACACCGGGGAGCTGTTTTTT	CASSSASNTGELFF
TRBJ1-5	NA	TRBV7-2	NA	TGTGCCAGCAGCTACCTCGGGGGCAGCAATCAGCCCCAGCATTTT	CASSYLGGSNQPQHF
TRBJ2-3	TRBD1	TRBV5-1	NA	TGCGCCAGCAGCTTGGTGCAAGGGACAGGGCATGGCACAGATACGCAGTATTTT	CASSLVQGTGHGTDTQYF
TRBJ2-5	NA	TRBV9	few	TGTGCCAGCAGCGGGGACTGGCAAGAGACCCAGTACTTC	CASSGDWQETQYF
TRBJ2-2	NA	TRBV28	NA	TGTGCCAGCAGTTTAGTCCACACCGGGGAGCTGTTTTTT	CASSLVHTGELFF
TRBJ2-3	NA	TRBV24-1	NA	TGTGCCACCAGTGATTTCCTCGCGGACGTAGATACGCAGTATTTT	CATSDFLADVDTQYF
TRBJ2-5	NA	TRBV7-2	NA	TGTGCCAGCAGCCCACGAATGATTCGTCTGAACCAAGAGACCCAGTACTTC	CASSPRMIRLNQETQYF
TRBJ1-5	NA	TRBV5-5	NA	TGTGCCAGCAGCCAACCAATCAGCGGGGCCCAGCATTTT	CASSQPISGAQHF
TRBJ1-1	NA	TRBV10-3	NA	TGTGCCATCAGTGGGAATCCGGGACTTCTTACTGAAGCTTTCTTT	CAISGNPGLLTEAFF
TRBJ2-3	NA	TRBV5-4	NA	TGTGCCAGCAGCTTGGGAACCACAGATACGCAGTATTTT	CASSLGTTDTQYF
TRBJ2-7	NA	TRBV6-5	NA	TGTGCCAGCAGTTACTCGAAAGGGGGTCCCTACGAGCAGTACTTC	CASSYSKGGPYEQYF
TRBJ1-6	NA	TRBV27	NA	TGTGCCAGCATGCTAGGGAGCGGTTCACCCCTCCACTTT	CASMLGSGSPLHF
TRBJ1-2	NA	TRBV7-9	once	TGTGCCAGCAGCTTCTCGGGGGAGGGTAACTATGGCTACACCTTC	CASSFSGEGNYGYTF
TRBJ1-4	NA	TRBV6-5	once	TGTGCCACCTATTGGGGGCCAACTAATGAAAAACTGTTTTTT	CATYWGPTNEKLFF
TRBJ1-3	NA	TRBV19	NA	TGTGCCAGTAGAGTGCCCGGGGGGGCTGAAACTGGAAACACCATATATTTT	CASRVPGGAETGNTIYF
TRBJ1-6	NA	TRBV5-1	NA	TGCGCCAGCAGCTCGCTCTCCGTTAATTCACCCCTCCACTTT	CASSSLSVNSPLHF
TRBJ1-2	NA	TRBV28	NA	TGTGCCAGCAGTTTATCCGTGGCAGGGCCCAACTATGGCTACACCTTC	CASSLSVAGPNYGYTF
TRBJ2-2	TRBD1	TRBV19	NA	TGTGCCAGTAGTGTTCGGGACAGGGCGATTCCCGGGGAGCTGTTTTTT	CASSVRDRAIPGELFF
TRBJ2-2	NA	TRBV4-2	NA	TGTGCCAGCAGCCAAGACGGACAAATTGTCGGGACCGGGGAGCTGTTTTTT	CASSQDGQIVGTGELFF
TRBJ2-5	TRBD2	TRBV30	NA	TGTGCCTGGAGCCGAGCGGGACTAGCGGACCAAGAGACCCAGTACTTC	CAWSRAGLADQETQYF
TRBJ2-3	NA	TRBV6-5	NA	TGTGCCAGCAGTTCGGTGGGGGTCAGCACAGATACGCAGTATTTT	CASSSVGVSTDTQYF